A selection of T cell receptor beta chains follows, all from one sample in a study of cytomegalovirus exposure and HLA in healthy donors. Generated by immunoSEQ multiplex PCR, the TCRdb table keeps only in-frame clones and is missing some. The data contain about 150,000 clones, over 60% of them singletons. The sequenced sample consisted of PBMCs. The receptors derive from a man aged 25-40 years in good health and CMV-seronegative. Each CDR3 is given with its conserved first and last residue. The D gene is left open where the match is weak. A clone size is listed for some rows: how often the clone was seen (once, few, many), or a class if it is expanded.

v_gene: TRBV9; d_gene: -; j_gene: TRBJ2-7; abundance: once; CDR3aa: CASSVWGGSYEQYF; CDR3nt: TGTGCCAGCAGCGTATGGGGCGGCTCCTACGAGCAGTACTTC
v_gene: TRBV28; d_gene: -; j_gene: TRBJ2-7; abundance: few; CDR3aa: CASSSPAGGAYEQYF; CDR3nt: TGTGCCAGCAGTTCTCCCGCCGGAGGGGCCTACGAGCAGTACTTC
v_gene: TRBV5-4; d_gene: -; j_gene: TRBJ2-3; abundance: -; CDR3aa: CASSLALLTDTDTQYF; CDR3nt: TGTGCCAGCAGCTTGGCCCTACTGACTGACACAGATACGCAGTATTTT
v_gene: TRBV6-1; d_gene: TRBD1; j_gene: TRBJ2-7; abundance: few; CDR3aa: CASSEGGQVRLRQYF; CDR3nt: TGTGCCAGCAGTGAAGGGGGACAGGTAAGGCTTCGGCAGTACTTC
v_gene: TRBV2; d_gene: TRBD1; j_gene: TRBJ2-2; abundance: -; CDR3aa: CASSGTGDTGELFF; CDR3nt: TGTGCCAGCAGTGGGACAGGGGACACCGGGGAGCTGTTTTTT
v_gene: TRBV30; d_gene: -; j_gene: TRBJ1-1; abundance: -; CDR3aa: CAWGPGTEAFF; CDR3nt: TGTGCCTGGGGTCCGGGGACTGAAGCTTTCTTT
v_gene: TRBV27; d_gene: TRBD2; j_gene: TRBJ2-2; abundance: -; CDR3aa: CASRPTSGSTGELFF; CDR3nt: TGTGCCAGCAGGCCGACTAGCGGGAGCACCGGGGAGCTGTTTTTT
v_gene: TRBV4-1; d_gene: -; j_gene: TRBJ1-5; abundance: -; CDR3aa: CASSYGQSNQPQHF; CDR3nt: TGCGCCAGCAGTTATGGACAGAGCAATCAGCCCCAGCATTTT
v_gene: TRBV11-2; d_gene: TRBD1; j_gene: TRBJ1-2; abundance: -; CDR3aa: CASSFGQVNGYTF; CDR3nt: TGTGCCAGCAGCTTCGGACAGGTGAATGGCTACACCTTC
v_gene: TRBV19; d_gene: TRBD1; j_gene: TRBJ2-7; abundance: -; CDR3aa: CASSRDRGLRYEQYF; CDR3nt: TGTGCCAGTAGTCGGGACAGGGGGCTTCGGTACGAGCAGTACTTC
v_gene: TRBV5-1; d_gene: TRBD1; j_gene: TRBJ2-7; abundance: -; CDR3aa: CASSLAGTGIEQYF; CDR3nt: TGCGCCAGCAGCCTAGCCGGGACAGGGATCGAGCAGTACTTC
v_gene: TRBV5-1; d_gene: TRBD2; j_gene: TRBJ2-7; abundance: -; CDR3aa: CASSSTSGRYEQYF; CDR3nt: TGCGCCAGCAGTTCGACTAGCGGGAGGTACGAGCAGTACTTC
v_gene: TRBV7-6; d_gene: -; j_gene: TRBJ1-4; abundance: -; CDR3aa: CASSRSEKNEKLFF; CDR3nt: TGTGCCAGCAGCCGCAGCGAGAAGAATGAAAAACTGTTTTTT
v_gene: TRBV19; d_gene: TRBD1; j_gene: TRBJ2-7; abundance: -; CDR3aa: CASSVRDSNYEQYF; CDR3nt: TGTGCCAGTAGTGTTCGGGACAGTAACTACGAGCAGTACTTC
v_gene: TRBV7-6; d_gene: -; j_gene: TRBJ1-2; abundance: -; CDR3aa: CASSSGSYGYTF; CDR3nt: TGTGCCAGCAGCTCGGGGTCTTATGGCTACACCTTC
v_gene: TRBV2; d_gene: -; j_gene: TRBJ2-3; abundance: once; CDR3aa: CASTLTDTQYF; CDR3nt: TGTGCCAGCACCTTAACAGATACGCAGTATTTT
v_gene: TRBV9; d_gene: -; j_gene: TRBJ2-7; abundance: -; CDR3aa: CASSGGGIHEQYF; CDR3nt: TGTGCCAGCAGCGGAGGCGGGATCCACGAGCAGTACTTC
v_gene: TRBV5-1; d_gene: TRBD2; j_gene: TRBJ2-3; abundance: -; CDR3aa: CASSLWTSGASTDTQYF; CDR3nt: TGCGCCAGCAGCCTGTGGACTAGCGGGGCGAGCACAGATACGCAGTATTTT
v_gene: TRBV27; d_gene: TRBD2; j_gene: TRBJ2-7; abundance: -; CDR3aa: CASSLIHSGTYEQYF; CDR3nt: TGTGCCAGCAGTTTAATCCATAGCGGGACCTACGAGCAGTACTTC
v_gene: TRBV9; d_gene: -; j_gene: TRBJ1-2; abundance: -; CDR3aa: CASSVGGTPYGYTF; CDR3nt: TGTGCCAGCAGCGTCGGTGGGACACCATATGGCTACACCTTC
v_gene: TRBV5-1; d_gene: -; j_gene: TRBJ2-1; abundance: once; CDR3aa: CASSLDLNAGQSEQFF; CDR3nt: TGCGCCAGCAGCTTGGATCTGAATGCCGGACAGAGTGAGCAGTTCTTC
v_gene: TRBV6-1; d_gene: TRBD1; j_gene: TRBJ1-2; abundance: -; CDR3aa: CASSQDRIYGYTF; CDR3nt: TGTGCCAGCAGCCAGGACAGGATCTATGGCTACACCTTC
v_gene: TRBV5-1; d_gene: TRBD1; j_gene: TRBJ1-2; abundance: -; CDR3aa: CASSPQGIYGYTF; CDR3nt: TGCGCCAGCAGCCCACAGGGGATCTATGGCTACACCTTC
v_gene: TRBV11-2; d_gene: TRBD1; j_gene: TRBJ1-2; abundance: -; CDR3aa: CASSPSTGTGYGYTF; CDR3nt: TGTGCCAGCAGCCCGTCCACCGGGACAGGGTATGGCTACACCTTC
v_gene: TRBV4-1; d_gene: -; j_gene: TRBJ2-3; abundance: -; CDR3aa: CASSQEERDTQYF; CDR3nt: TGCGCCAGCAGCCAAGAAGAACGGGATACGCAGTATTTT
v_gene: TRBV30; d_gene: TRBD2; j_gene: TRBJ2-3; abundance: -; CDR3aa: CAWNPGVAGRDTQYF; CDR3nt: TGTGCCTGGAACCCCGGGGTAGCGGGTAGAGATACGCAGTATTTT
v_gene: TRBV18; d_gene: TRBD1; j_gene: TRBJ1-3; abundance: -; CDR3aa: CASSPRTGASSGNTIYF; CDR3nt: TGTGCCAGCTCACCTCGGACAGGCGCCAGCTCTGGAAACACCATATATTTT
v_gene: TRBV10-1; d_gene: TRBD1; j_gene: TRBJ1-2; abundance: once; CDR3aa: CASILTGGYGYTF; CDR3nt: TGCGCCAGCATTCTGACAGGGGGCTATGGCTACACCTTC
v_gene: TRBV28; d_gene: TRBD2; j_gene: TRBJ2-1; abundance: -; CDR3aa: CASSFGGRGYNEQFF; CDR3nt: TGTGCCAGCAGTTTTGGCGGGAGAGGTTACAATGAGCAGTTCTTC
v_gene: TRBV6-4; d_gene: TRBD2; j_gene: TRBJ2-1; abundance: -; CDR3aa: CASSDTSGSYNEQFF; CDR3nt: TGTGCCAGCAGTGACACTAGCGGCTCCTACAATGAGCAGTTCTTC
v_gene: TRBV11-2; d_gene: TRBD2; j_gene: TRBJ2-7; abundance: -; CDR3aa: CASSPSQGLAGNYEQYF; CDR3nt: TGTGCCAGCAGCCCCAGCCAAGGACTAGCGGGAAACTACGAGCAGTACTTC
v_gene: TRBV5-1; d_gene: -; j_gene: TRBJ2-3; abundance: -; CDR3aa: CASSPLLIAGADTQYF; CDR3nt: TGCGCCAGCAGCCCACTCCTGATAGCTGGCGCAGATACGCAGTATTTT
v_gene: TRBV7-3; d_gene: -; j_gene: TRBJ1-5; abundance: -; CDR3aa: CASSKRTSDPRGQPQHF; CDR3nt: TGTGCCAGCAGCAAACGGACCTCGGACCCTAGGGGTCAGCCCCAGCATTTT
v_gene: TRBV6-1; d_gene: -; j_gene: TRBJ2-2; abundance: few; CDR3aa: CASSEWGHFDTGELFF; CDR3nt: TGTGCCAGCAGTGAATGGGGCCATTTCGACACCGGGGAGCTGTTTTTT
v_gene: TRBV7-8; d_gene: TRBD1; j_gene: TRBJ2-2; abundance: -; CDR3aa: CASSGQGDTGELFF; CDR3nt: TGTGCCAGCAGCGGACAGGGTGACACCGGGGAGCTGTTTTTT
v_gene: TRBV2; d_gene: TRBD2; j_gene: TRBJ2-7; abundance: -; CDR3aa: CASSEALRSGRPYEQYF; CDR3nt: TGTGCCAGCAGTGAAGCGCTAAGGAGCGGGAGGCCCTACGAGCAGTACTTC
v_gene: TRBV18; d_gene: TRBD1; j_gene: TRBJ1-2; abundance: -; CDR3aa: CASSPRQGTRYYGYTF; CDR3nt: TGTGCCAGCTCACCCAGACAGGGGACCCGGTACTATGGCTACACCTTC